This T cell receptor (beta chain) is drawn from a study of shared clonotypes between healthy human individuals. Overall study findings and caveats: The study found roughly 5% of naive CD4 clonotypes shared across several donors.

Of note for this clone: No antigen is known for it.

At deep level, the assay was performed. In the study's own analysis: From ImmunoSEQ came sequences covering only the junction and carrying no quality scores, so filtering differed. Some clones are missing from TCRdb's copy, which holds only in-frame ones; the method was immunoSEQ multiplex PCR. Clone size and the V and J calls come from that table; the DNA yielded D and trimming. The data hold over a million clones, with roughly 97% observed a single time. Germline CDR1 is SEHNR and CDR2 is FQNEAQ (reference sequence). This CDR3 spans 15 amino acids. The V end lost 3 bases, the J end lost 1 base, and 12 bases lay between the germline ends.

The TCR was taken from a man aged 25 to 40 in good health. The specimen sequenced was naive CD4+ T cells sorted from blood. As for subset: CD45RA+ positively selected. The chain carries TRBV7-9 and TRBJ1-1; D gene uncertain. The CDR3 DNA is TGTGCCAGCAGCTTTAGCCTTGGAACGAACACTGAAGCTTTCTTT. Its protein product is CASSFSLGTNTEAFF. The variable domain in full, with the rest retrieved from reference TRBV7-9 and TRBJ1-1, is DTGVSQNPRHKITKRGQNVTFRCDPISEHNRLYWYRQTLGQGPEFLTYFQNEAQLEKSRLLSDRFSAERPKGSFSTLEIQRTEQGDSAMYLCASSFSLGTNTEAFFGQGTRLTVV.